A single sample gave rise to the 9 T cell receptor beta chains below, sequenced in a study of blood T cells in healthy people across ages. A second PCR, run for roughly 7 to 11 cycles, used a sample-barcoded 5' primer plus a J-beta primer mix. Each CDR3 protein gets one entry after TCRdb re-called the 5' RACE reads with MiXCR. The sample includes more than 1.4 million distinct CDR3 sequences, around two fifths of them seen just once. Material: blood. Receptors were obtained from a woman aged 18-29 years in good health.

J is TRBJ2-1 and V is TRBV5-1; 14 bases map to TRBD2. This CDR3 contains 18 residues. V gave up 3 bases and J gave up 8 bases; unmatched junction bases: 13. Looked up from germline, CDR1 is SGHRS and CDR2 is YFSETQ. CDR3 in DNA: TGCGCCAGCAGCTACCCCGACCCGGGACTAGCGGGGGAGGATGAGCAGTTCTTC. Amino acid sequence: CASSYPDPGLAGEDEQFF.

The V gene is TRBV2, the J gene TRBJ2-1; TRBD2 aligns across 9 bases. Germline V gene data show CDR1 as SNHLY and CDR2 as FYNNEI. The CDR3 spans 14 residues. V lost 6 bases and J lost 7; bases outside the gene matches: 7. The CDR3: CASRGREGLNEQFF. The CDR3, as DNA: TGTGCCAGCAGGGGGCGGGAGGGCCTGAATGAGCAGTTCTTC.

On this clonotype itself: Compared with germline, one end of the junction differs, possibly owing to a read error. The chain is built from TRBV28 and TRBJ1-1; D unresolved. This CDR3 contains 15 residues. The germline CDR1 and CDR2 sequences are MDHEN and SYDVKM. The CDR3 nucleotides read TGTGTCAGCAGTTTAGAGGGCACCCTGAACACTGAAGCTTTCTTT. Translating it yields CVSSLEGTLNTEAFF.

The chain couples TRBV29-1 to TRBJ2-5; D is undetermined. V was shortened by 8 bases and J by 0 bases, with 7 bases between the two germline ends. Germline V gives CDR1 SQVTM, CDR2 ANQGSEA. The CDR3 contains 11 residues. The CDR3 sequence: CSPRDQETQYF. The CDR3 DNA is TGCAGCCCTAGGGACCAAGAGACCCAGTACTTC.

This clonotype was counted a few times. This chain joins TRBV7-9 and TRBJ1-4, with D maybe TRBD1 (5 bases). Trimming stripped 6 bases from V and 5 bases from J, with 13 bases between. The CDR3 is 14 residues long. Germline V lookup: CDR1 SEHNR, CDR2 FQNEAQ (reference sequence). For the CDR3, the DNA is TGTGCCAGCAGTATACCAGGGCCCAATGAAAAACTGTTTTTT. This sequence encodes CASSIPGPNEKLFF.

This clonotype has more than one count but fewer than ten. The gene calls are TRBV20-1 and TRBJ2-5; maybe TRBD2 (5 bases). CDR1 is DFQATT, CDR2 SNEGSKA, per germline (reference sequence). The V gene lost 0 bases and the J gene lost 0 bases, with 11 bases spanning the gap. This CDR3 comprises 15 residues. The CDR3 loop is CSARDRETYQETQYF. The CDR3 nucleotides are TGCAGTGCTAGAGATAGGGAGACTTACCAAGAGACCCAGTACTTC.

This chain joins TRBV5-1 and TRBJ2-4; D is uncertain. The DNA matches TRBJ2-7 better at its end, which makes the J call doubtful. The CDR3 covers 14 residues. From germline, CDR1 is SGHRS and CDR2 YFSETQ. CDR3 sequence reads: CASSLVPPSGEQYF. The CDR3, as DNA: TGCGCCAGCAGCTTGGTGCCCCCCTCAGGCGAGCAGTACTTC.

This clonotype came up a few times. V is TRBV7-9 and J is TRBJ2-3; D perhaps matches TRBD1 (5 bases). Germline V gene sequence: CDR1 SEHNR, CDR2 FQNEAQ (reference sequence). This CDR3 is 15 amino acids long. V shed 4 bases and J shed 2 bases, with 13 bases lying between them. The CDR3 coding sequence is TGTGCCAGCAGCTCAAGGGGCTCCAACACAGATACGCAGTATTTT. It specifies CASSSRGSNTDTQYF.

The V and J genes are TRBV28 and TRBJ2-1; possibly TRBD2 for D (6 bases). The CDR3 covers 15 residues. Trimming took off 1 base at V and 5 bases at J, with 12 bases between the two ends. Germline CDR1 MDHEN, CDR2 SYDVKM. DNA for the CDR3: TGTGCCAGCAGTTTATACGGGAGTCACCACAATGAGCAGTTCTTC. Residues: CASSLYGSHHNEQFF.